A selection of T cell receptor beta chains follows, all from one sample in a study of OX40 agonist ivuxolimab in advanced cancers. This table comes from immunoSEQ multiplex PCR, and its TCRdb copy is limited to in-frame clones, with some not included. The sample yields 45,000 to 55,000 clones, more than 75% seen once. Sequenced material: CD4+ or CD8+ T cells sorted from blood, taken in a trial of the OX40 agonist ivuxolimab. The receptors come from an adult with an advanced solid tumor such as melanoma, head and neck, liver or kidney cancer. The CDR3 runs from the conserved cysteine through the conserved F or W. D genes are given only for firm matches. The size field is filled for only some rows; it gives once, few, many or a size class.

v_call	clone_size	j_call	d_call	cdr3_nt	cdr3_aa
TRBV29-1	few	TRBJ2-7	NA	TGCAGCGTTGAAGCGGGGGTGGGCGAGCAGTACTTC	CSVEAGVGEQYF
TRBV30	NA	TRBJ2-7	NA	TGTGCCTGGAGTGTACAGGTGCACTACGAGCAGTACTTC	CAWSVQVHYEQYF
TRBV7-9	NA	TRBJ1-2	NA	TGTGCCAGCAGCTCCGGAGCCGCGACAGGCTATGGCTACACCTTC	CASSSGAATGYGYTF
TRBV19	NA	TRBJ2-1	NA	TGTGCCAGTAGTACGGACTGGGGGAGCAATGAGCAGTTCTTC	CASSTDWGSNEQFF
TRBV28	NA	TRBJ2-7	TRBD1	TGTGCCAGCAGTCCCGGGGGACAGGGGGCGGAAGAGCAGTACTTC	CASSPGGQGAEEQYF
TRBV6-5	NA	TRBJ1-2	NA	TGTGCCAGCAGTGGACAGCCCCACAACTATGGCTACACCTTC	CASSGQPHNYGYTF
TRBV5-4	NA	TRBJ2-4	NA	TGTGCCAGCAGCCAAGACCCCTTGGGGAACATTCAGTACTTC	CASSQDPLGNIQYF
TRBV20-1	NA	TRBJ2-5	NA	TGCAGTGCGGCCGGCGAGGAGACCCAGTACTTC	CSAAGEETQYF
TRBV28	NA	TRBJ1-4	TRBD1	TGTGCCAGCAGTTCAAGACAGGGATTTAATGAAAAACTGTTTTTT	CASSSRQGFNEKLFF
TRBV29-1	NA	TRBJ2-4	TRBD2	TGCAGCGTGGCCGGTACTAGCGGCTTAATTCAGTACTTC	CSVAGTSGLIQYF
TRBV2	NA	TRBJ2-7	TRBD1	TGTGCCAGCAGTGGACAGGGTAGGTCCTACGAGCAGTACTTC	CASSGQGRSYEQYF
TRBV10-3	NA	TRBJ1-2	NA	TGTGCCATCAGCCAAGACAGCAACTATGGCTACACCTTC	CAISQDSNYGYTF
TRBV11-2	NA	TRBJ2-7	NA	TGTGCCAGCAGCTTAGAAGGAGTCAGGGGAGTCGGCGAGCAGTACTTC	CASSLEGVRGVGEQYF
TRBV9	few	TRBJ1-1	NA	TGTGCCAGCAGCCCTCGTGCCGGCACTGAAGCTTTCTTT	CASSPRAGTEAFF
TRBV7-7	once	TRBJ2-2	NA	TGTGCTAGCAGCTTAATAGAGGCTTTTAACGGGGAGCTGTTTTTT	CASSLIEAFNGELFF
TRBV25-1	once	TRBJ2-5	NA	TGTGCCAGCAGCCATAAGGAGACCCAGTACTTC	CASSHKETQYF
TRBV18	once	TRBJ2-3	TRBD1	TGTGCCAGCTCACCGGAAAACAGGGGAACAGATACGCAGTATTTT	CASSPENRGTDTQYF
TRBV10-1	NA	TRBJ2-1	NA	TGCGCCAGCAGTGCGGGGGTGGATGAGCAGTTCTTC	CASSAGVDEQFF
TRBV25-1	once	TRBJ2-1	TRBD1	TGTGCCAGCAGTGACACCGGGACAGGGGGCCTCAATGAGCAGTTCTTC	CASSDTGTGGLNEQFF
TRBV5-8	NA	TRBJ2-7	NA	TGTGCCAGCAGCTACAGGATCGACCGCTCCTACGAGCAGTACTTC	CASSYRIDRSYEQYF
TRBV6-5	NA	TRBJ1-1	TRBD1	TGTGCCAGCAGGTCCGGGACAGGGCCGAACACTGAAGCTTTCTTT	CASRSGTGPNTEAFF
TRBV7-3	NA	TRBJ2-3	NA	TGTGCCAGCAGTCGTGGGGGAGCGGACACAGATACGCAGTATTTT	CASSRGGADTDTQYF
TRBV28	NA	TRBJ1-4	NA	TGTGCCAGCACCGTAATCGGGGGGGAACTGTTTTTT	CASTVIGGELFF
TRBV19	NA	TRBJ1-5	TRBD1	TGTGCCAGTAGTACTCCTAACAGGGGAATGGCGCCCCAGCATTTT	CASSTPNRGMAPQHF
TRBV7-8	NA	TRBJ2-7	NA	TGTGCCAGCAGCTTAAGCAGGGGGGGCGAGCAGTACTTC	CASSLSRGGEQYF
TRBV18	NA	TRBJ2-5	NA	TGTGCCAGCTCCCCCTCTGGAGGCGAGACCCAGTACTTC	CASSPSGGETQYF
TRBV2	NA	TRBJ1-2	NA	TGTGCCAGCTCACCGTCTAACTATGGCTACACCTTC	CASSPSNYGYTF
TRBV11-2	few	TRBJ1-3	NA	TGTGCCAGCAGCTTAGATCGGCCCGGAAACACCATATATTTT	CASSLDRPGNTIYF
TRBV28	NA	TRBJ2-7	NA	TGTGCCATCGACAGGGACTCCCACGAGCAGTACTTC	CAIDRDSHEQYF
TRBV7-2	NA	TRBJ2-7	NA	TGTGCCAGCAGCCGGGGGACAAGCAGACGCGAGCAGTACTTC	CASSRGTSRREQYF
TRBV28	NA	TRBJ2-7	NA	TGTGCCAGCCTCAGAGGGGGGTTAAACTACGAGCAGTACTTC	CASLRGGLNYEQYF
TRBV30	NA	TRBJ2-1	NA	TGTGCCTGGGGAGCTCCGGGCGAGCAGTTCTTC	CAWGAPGEQFF
TRBV2	NA	TRBJ1-1	NA	TGTGCCGGTACTTTAATGGGTCCCCCTGAAGCTTTCTTT	CAGTLMGPPEAFF
TRBV6-5	NA	TRBJ1-1	NA	TGTGCCAGCAGTTACTCGTCTGAGAACACTGAAGCTTTCTTT	CASSYSSENTEAFF
TRBV11-2	NA	TRBJ2-7	NA	TGTGCCAGCAGCTTAGGTCAACCCCTAAACGAGCAGTACTTC	CASSLGQPLNEQYF
TRBV5-1	NA	TRBJ2-7	TRBD1	TGCGCCAGCAGCTTGGCCCAGGGGGCCTACGAGCAGTACTTC	CASSLAQGAYEQYF
TRBV6-1	NA	TRBJ1-5	NA	TGTGCCAGCAGTGAGGTAAATCAGCCCCAGCATTTT	CASSEVNQPQHF
TRBV6-5	NA	TRBJ2-7	TRBD2	TGTGCCAGCAGTGAAACTAGCGGGAGCTACGAGCAGTACTTC	CASSETSGSYEQYF
TRBV21-1	NA	TRBJ2-7	NA	TGTGCCAGCAGCAACGGGGACAGGGGGCTCTACGAGCAGTACTTC	CASSNGDRGLYEQYF
TRBV6-5	NA	TRBJ1-3	NA	TGTGCCAGCAGTTACTCGAGGATGGGGGGAAACACCATATATTTT	CASSYSRMGGNTIYF
TRBV28	NA	TRBJ2-1	NA	TGTGCCAGCAGTTTGGCAGAGCGGAGAGGTGGGAAGAATGAGCAGTTCTTC	CASSLAERRGGKNEQFF
TRBV18	NA	TRBJ1-1	NA	TGTGCCAGCTCACCACCGGCATTGAAGACTGAAGCTTTCTTT	CASSPPALKTEAFF